The entry that follows covers one T cell receptor beta chain sequence. What it binds is unknown. The read finishes 3 residues shy of the CDR3 end, and the germline J gene is used to complete it. The CDR3 length is 15 residues. Germline V gene sequence: CDR1 SGHNT, CDR2 YENEEA. The V and J ends lost 5 bases and 7 bases, in that order; junction bases with no gene match: 8. The source of the sample is a study of T cells in women clearing cervical HPV infection. Overall study: Cases were women with histologically confirmed HPV16-related CIN3 or worse, including a couple of invasive cancers. No precancer developed; the control's incident HPV16 infection cleared within 12 months.

The study, taken as a whole, reports: It is unknown whether associations predate infection; no effector/memory or HPV-specific sorting.

Profiled with immunoSEQ multiplex PCR; TCRdb holds only in-frame clones, not every one. Its table lists 36,000 or so clones. The chain joins TRBV11-3 to TRBJ2-2; 9 bases align to TRBD1. The sample was blood buffy coat. The sequence was obtained from a woman between 18 and 70 years old with a cervical HPV16 infection that either progressed to CIN3+ or cleared (not recorded which). The CDR3 bases that were read are TGTGCCAGCAGCAAAACAGGGGGCAAGGGCGGGGAG. Translating gives CASSKTGGKGGE. The whole CDR3 reads CASSKTGGKGGELFF.